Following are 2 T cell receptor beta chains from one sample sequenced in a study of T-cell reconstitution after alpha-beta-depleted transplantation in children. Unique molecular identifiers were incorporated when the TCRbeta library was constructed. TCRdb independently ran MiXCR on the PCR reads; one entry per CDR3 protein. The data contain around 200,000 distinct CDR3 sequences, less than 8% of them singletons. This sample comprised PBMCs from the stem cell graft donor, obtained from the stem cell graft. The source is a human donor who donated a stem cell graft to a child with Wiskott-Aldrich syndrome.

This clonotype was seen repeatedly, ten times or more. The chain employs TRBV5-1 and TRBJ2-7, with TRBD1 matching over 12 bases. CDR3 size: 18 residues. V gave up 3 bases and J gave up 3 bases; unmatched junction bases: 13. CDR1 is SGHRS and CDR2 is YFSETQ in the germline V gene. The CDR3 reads CASSSPGQGARSLYEQYF. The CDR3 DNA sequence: TGCGCCAGCAGCTCTCCGGGACAGGGGGCGAGGAGCCTCTACGAGCAGTACTTC.

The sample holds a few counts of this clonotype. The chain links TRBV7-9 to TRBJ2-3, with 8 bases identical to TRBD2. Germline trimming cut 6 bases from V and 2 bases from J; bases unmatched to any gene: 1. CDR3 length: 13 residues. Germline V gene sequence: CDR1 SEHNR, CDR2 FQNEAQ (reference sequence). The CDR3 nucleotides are TGTGCCAGCAGGGGACTAGACACAGATACGCAGTATTTT. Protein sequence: CASRGLDTDTQYF.